This TCR beta chain was captured in a study of early T cells in non-severe SARS-CoV-2 infection (dated by TCRdb to about 2021). Looking at the study overall: Bulk RNA from unsorted whole blood was used for TCR sequencing, so alpha and beta chains could not be paired.

Library construction relied on 5' RACE. Sequencing instrument: NextSeq 500. Unique molecular identifiers were attached to individual cDNA molecules in the TCR library protocol so that sequencing error and PCR bias could be corrected. Both TCR alpha and beta chains were sequenced, and tight co-correlation was observed between alpha and beta sequence abundances in each sample. The study's own analysis went as follows. V gene, J gene and CDR3 annotation of TCR sequences was performed with Decombinator V4. TCRs were defined as expanded if a significant change between any two time points was detected under a Poisson model with p below 0.0001. TCR abundances were normalised to the total number of TCRs sequenced per sample and expressed as counts per million. TRAV1-2 paired with TRAJ12, TRAJ20 or TRAJ33 defined MAIT TCRs, while TRAV10 paired with TRAJ18 defined iNKT TCRs. VDJdb, accessed 1 November 2021, was searched for CMV, EBV and SARS-CoV-2 annotated TCRs, excluding TCRs annotated for multiple antigens. The public sequencing data were trimmed at Q25 with fastp and processed into clonotypes with MiXCR by TCRdb, which kept only in-frame beta chains. Each record represents a unique CDR3 protein, reported with the most common genes and DNA among its rows. Clone size and V and J calls follow TCRdb, not the original study. The sample has approximately 65,000 distinct CDR3 sequences on record, 11% of them singletons. Just under 3% of the sample rests with the top ten.

Broad study findings and their caveats: VDJdb matching was skewed toward anti-spike CD8 responses and likely underestimated virus-specific expansions, missing private and CD4 specificities.

This clonotype was counted only a few times. The specificity of this receptor is unknown. No much larger clonotype is one base removed from it; base qualities were not supplied. CDR1 is given as LNHDA and CDR2 as SQIVND, both from the germline V gene (reference sequence). Inclusive of the bounding cysteine and phenylalanine, the CDR3 is 18 residues long. Of the read, only the CDR3 DNA is kept; its 54 bases are in frame from base 1. Trimmed from V: 1 base; trimmed from J: 0 bases; junction bases lacking a gene match: 9. Set within a cohort of healthcare workers in London, UK, this nested case-control study involved weekly PCR testing of nasopharyngeal swabs along with blood sampling. Healthcare workers were recruited during the week of the UK lockdown, between 23 and 31 March 2020, and followed weekly for up to roughly 16 weeks.

The rearranged chain carries TRBV19 and TRBJ2-3; 8 of the junction bases match TRBD2. The source of this sequence is an adult who was a healthcare worker with PCR-confirmed SARS-CoV-2 infection or an uninfected control (not recorded which). Sequenced material: whole blood, taken at baseline. At the DNA level, the sequence is TGTGCCAGTAGTATAGTCTCAAGCGGGGGCGTTAGCACAGATACGCAGTATTTT. Its coded protein is CASSIVSSGGVSTDTQYF.